One sample yielded the 12 T cell receptor beta chains listed below, sequenced in a study of cytomegalovirus exposure and HLA in healthy donors. PCR employed 60 Vbeta and 13 Jbeta primers. The table came from immunoSEQ multiplex PCR; TCRdb's copy has only in-frame clones and leaves some out. The sample consists of 170,000 or so clones, about 81% of them appearing once. Sequencing input: PBMCs. Source of these receptors: a woman aged 30 to 39 in good health and CMV-seronegative.

This chain joins TRBV19 and TRBJ2-7; 9 bases are a match to TRBD2. The ends lost 2 bases at V and 0 bases at J; junction bases unmatched: 2. Germline V gene lookup returns CDR1 LNHDA and CDR2 SQIVND (reference sequence). The CDR3 covers 15 residues. CDR3 DNA sequence: TGTGCCAGTAGTATATCTAGCGGGAACTCCTACGAGCAGTACTTC. Amino acids: CASSISSGNSYEQYF.

The rearrangement joins TRBV5-1 to TRBJ2-3; 8 bases are shared with TRBD1. After removal of 1 base from V and 5 bases from J, the junction contained 6 bases not matched to a gene. The CDR3 contains 15 residues. Germline lookup yields CDR1 SGHRS and CDR2 YFSETQ. CDR3 in DNA: TGCGCCAGCAGCTTGAGGGCAGGGGGCATAGATACGCAGTATTTT. It is translated as CASSLRAGGIDTQYF. Together with reference TRBV5-1 and TRBJ2-3, the CDR3 gives the full variable domain: KAGVTQTPRYLIKTRGQQVTLSCSPISGHRSVSWYQQTPGQGLQFLFEYFSETQRNKGNFPGRFSGRQFSNSRSEMNVSTLELGDSALYLCASSLRAGGIDTQYFGPGTRLTVL.

This sequence joins TRBV2 and TRBJ1-5, with D maybe TRBD1 (6 bases). Per the germline V gene, CDR1 is SNHLY and CDR2 is FYNNEI. V was cut by 6 bases and J by 0 bases, with 12 bases left in between. CDR3 length equals 15 residues. In nucleotides, the CDR3 is TGTGCCAGCAGAAGGACAGTCAATAGCAATCAGCCCCAGCATTTT. Its translation is CASRRTVNSNQPQHF.

This rearrangement joins TRBV27 to TRBJ2-2; 11 positions agree with TRBD2. Germline V lookup: CDR1 MNHEY, CDR2 SMNVEV (reference sequence). V lost 6 bases and J lost 4; bases outside the gene matches: 10. The CDR3 loop spans 17 amino acids. CDR3 in amino acids: CASSYGTSGGSTGELFF. As DNA, the CDR3 is TGTGCCAGCAGCTACGGAACTAGCGGGGGTTCCACCGGGGAGCTGTTTTTT.

This clone was seen once. The chain links TRBV10-3 to TRBJ2-7, with TRBD1 as a possible D gene (6 bases). The CDR3 contains 13 residues. V was clipped by 6 bases and J by 5 bases, with 14 bases between them. Looked up from germline, CDR1 is ENHRY and CDR2 is SYGVKD. CDR3 nucleotides: TGTGCCATCAGGTACAGGGTTCAGGACGAGCAGTACTTC. As protein: CAIRYRVQDEQYF.

The rearrangement uses TRBV19 and TRBJ2-7; D is unresolved. Germline lookup yields CDR1 LNHDA and CDR2 SQIVND (reference sequence). The length of the CDR3 is 12 residues. Trimming stripped 5 bases from V and 2 bases from J, with 7 bases between. Here the CDR3 reads CASSARTYEQYF. DNA for the CDR3: TGTGCCAGTAGTGCCAGGACCTACGAGCAGTACTTC.

This chain links TRBV18 with TRBJ1-5, with 7 bases matching TRBD1. This CDR3 has 16 residues. V dropped 3 bases and J dropped 3; count of bases not matched to a gene: 8. Looked up from germline, CDR1 is KGHSH and CDR2 is LQKENI. CDR3 region: CASSPSTTGLNQPQHF. The CDR3 DNA is TGTGCCAGCTCACCCTCAACGACAGGGCTCAATCAGCCCCAGCATTTT.

The chain combines TRBV5-6 with TRBJ2-5; D is ambiguous. Gene TRBJ2-7 matches the end of the DNA better, so the J call may be wrong. The CDR3 length is 12 residues. CDR1 is SGHDT, CDR2 YYEEEE, per germline. CDR3 sequence (DNA): TGTGCCAGCAGCTTATCGGGTTACGAGCAGTACTTC. This translates into CASSLSGYEQYF.

The V and J genes are TRBV28 and TRBJ1-2, with D maybe TRBD1 (6 bases). Germline-derived CDR1 and CDR2 are MDHEN and SYDVKM. The CDR3 runs to 14 residues. Trimming shortened V by 2 bases and J by 7 bases, and 14 bases separated the two germline ends. The CDR3 reads CASSLDRTLGGYTF. The CDR3 DNA is TGTGCCAGCAGTTTAGACAGGACCTTAGGTGGCTACACCTTC.

The chain joins TRBV19 to TRBJ2-3, with D possibly matching TRBD2 (5 bases). Germline V CDR1 and CDR2: LNHDA, SQIVND (reference sequence). This CDR3 is built from 16 residues. V dropped 4 bases and J dropped 3 bases, with 17 bases sitting between them. In nucleotides, the CDR3 is TGTGCCAGTAGTACCCAGAGGGTTCGTGGTACAGATACGCAGTATTTT. This translates into CASSTQRVRGTDTQYF.

The chain links TRBV2 to TRBJ2-5, with D tentatively TRBD2 (6 bases). Germline V gene lookup returns CDR1 SNHLY and CDR2 FYNNEI. Trimming shortened V by 6 bases and J by 5 bases, and 19 bases separated the two germline ends. The CDR3 runs 15 residues. CDR3 DNA sequence: TGTGCCAGCAGGGCTGGGCTACCCCGGGGGGAGACCCAGTACTTC. Translation gives CASRAGLPRGETQYF.

The chain combines TRBV19 with TRBJ1-6, with no clear D. CDR3 size: 13 residues. Trimming cost V 3 bases and J 12 bases, with 12 bases left between them. Germline CDR1 LNHDA, CDR2 SQIVND (reference sequence). As DNA, the CDR3 is TGTGCCAGTAGTATTAACCCAGATGGACCCCTCCACTTT. It is translated as CASSINPDGPLHF.